The text below deals with one T cell receptor (beta chain). The sample originates from a study of shared clonotypes between healthy human individuals. Profiling relied on immunoSEQ multiplex PCR, and the TCRdb table lists in-frame clones only, not all of them. The sample contains around 370,000 clones, about 96% of which appear only once. The source is a man in his thirties or forties in good health. Sequencing used memory CD8+ T cells sorted from blood. As to subset: CD45RO+ cells pooled with CCR7-negative TemRA cells.

CDR3 protein: CATKGTPNEKLFF. The CDR3 region has the DNA TGTGCCACCAAAGGGACACCTAATGAAAAACTGTTTTTT. This chain connects TRBV21-1 to TRBJ1-4; the DNA was not compared with TRBD1, the D call given in the table. TRBV21-1 is an annotated pseudogene. The CDR3 is 13 amino acids.